Each of the 29 T cell receptor beta chains below was sequenced from the same sample in a study of shared clonotypes between healthy human individuals. The naive CD8 subset, CD45RO-negative cells positively selected for CCR7, excluded terminally differentiated effector memory CD45RA+ cells. Clones were sequenced by immunoSEQ multiplex PCR, and TCRdb holds only the in-frame ones, with some missing. The repertoire holds 560,000 or so clones, around 96% seen once, with 0.11% in the top ten. The specimen was naive CD8+ T cells sorted from blood. The source is a woman in her twenties or thirties in good health.

V and J are TRBV19 and TRBJ1-2; D gene ambiguous. V was trimmed by 3 bases and J by 2 bases, leaving 16 bases between them. From germline, CDR1 is LNHDA and CDR2 SQIVND (reference sequence). CDR3 length equals 16 residues. CDR3 nucleotides: TGTGCCAGTAGTATTCGAGGGCGCGGGTCGAACTATGGCTACACCTTC. It encodes CASSIRGRGSNYGYTF.

The chain recombines TRBV6-6 with TRBJ2-5; a possible D gene is TRBD2 (6 bases). V was pared by 6 bases and J by 5 bases, with 16 bases between. The germline gives CDR1 MNHNY, CDR2 SVGAGI (reference sequence). CDR3 length: 14 residues. The CDR3 region has the DNA TGTGCCAGCAGGGACCGAACTAGCATCGAGACCCAGTACTTC. This encodes CASRDRTSIETQYF.

The chain combines TRBV6-1 with TRBJ2-4, with 11 bases lining up with TRBD2. CDR1 and CDR2 (germline): MNHNS, SASEGT. V lost 2 bases to trimming and J lost 6 bases; unmatched junction nucleotides: 6. The CDR3 extends over 16 amino acids. The chain's CDR3 is CASSETIGTSGNIQYF. The CDR3 DNA reads as TGTGCCAGCAGTGAAACGATCGGGACTAGCGGAAACATTCAGTACTTC.

This clone was found once. The rearrangement joins TRBV6-4 to TRBJ2-3; D perhaps matches TRBD2 (5 bases). Looked up from germline, CDR1 is MRHNA and CDR2 is SNTAGT. This CDR3 comprises 17 residues. V was shortened by 0 bases and J by 11 bases, with 24 bases between the two germline ends. The CDR3 sequence is CASSDSIVASPQGLQYF. CDR3 DNA: TGTGCCAGCAGTGACTCGATAGTGGCTAGCCCCCAAGGACTGCAGTATTTT.

This chain uses TRBV2 with TRBJ1-2; D ambiguous. V was clipped by 3 bases and J by 0 bases, with 11 bases between them. Looked up from germline, CDR1 is SNHLY and CDR2 is FYNNEI. CDR3 length: 15 residues. The CDR3 nucleotides are TGTGCCAGCAGTGAGCAGGACGGACCTAACTATGGCTACACCTTC. It translates to CASSEQDGPNYGYTF.

J is TRBJ1-2 and V is TRBV19; 11 bases agree with TRBD1. V lost 7 bases and J lost 4; bases outside the gene matches: 17. CDR3 length equals 18 residues. The germline CDR1 and CDR2 sequences are LNHDA and SQIVND (reference sequence). CDR3 loop: CASTLTPGQGEKTYGYTF. The DNA of the CDR3 is TGTGCCAGTACCCTCACTCCGGGACAGGGGGAGAAAACCTATGGCTACACCTTC.

V gene TRBV5-1 combines with J gene TRBJ2-2; 7 nucleotides match TRBD2. Germline lookup yields CDR1 SGHRS and CDR2 YFSETQ. Unmatched junction bases numbered 2, after V lost 2 bases and J lost 1 base. The length of the CDR3 is 15 residues. CDR3 amino acids: CASSLSSGNTGELFF. The CDR3 DNA reads as TGCGCCAGCAGCTTATCTAGCGGGAACACCGGGGAGCTGTTTTTT.

This sequence joins TRBV19 and TRBJ1-1; perhaps TRBD1 as D (6 bases). Looked up from germline, CDR1 is LNHDA and CDR2 is SQIVND (reference sequence). The CDR3 is made up of 16 amino acids. Trimming removed 6 bases at V and 4 bases at J, with 21 bases between. CDR3 nucleotides: TGTGCCAGTAGAGAGGGACAACTCGATATGAGCACTGAAGCTTTCTTT. Protein product: CASREGQLDMSTEAFF.

This clone has a handful of counts. The rearrangement uses TRBV4-1 and TRBJ1-2; 9 bases are shared with TRBD1. The ends lost 4 bases at V and 1 base at J; junction bases unmatched: 4. The CDR3 totals 15 residues. The germline V gene encodes CDR1 MGHRA and CDR2 YSYEKL. The CDR3 DNA sequence: TGCGCCAGCAGCCCAGGGACAGGGAATAACTATGGCTACACCTTC. Translating it yields CASSPGTGNNYGYTF.

The V call is TRBV11-2, the J call TRBJ2-1; tentative D call: TRBD1 (5 bases). The germline V and J ends were trimmed by 1 base and 5 bases, with 9 bases remaining between them. The CDR3 is made up of 14 amino acids. The germline V gene has CDR1 SGHAT and CDR2 FQNNGV. The CDR3 nucleotides read TGTGCCAGCAGCTTAGTAAGACAGAACAATGAGCAGTTCTTC. Its translation: CASSLVRQNNEQFF.

This chain uses TRBV5-8 with TRBJ1-1; D gene ambiguous. Deletions cut 4 bases from V and 0 bases from J, with 16 bases between. The CDR3 covers 16 residues. CDR1 SGHTS and CDR2 YDEGEE come from the germline V gene. CDR3 sequence: CASSLVPGVMNTEAFF. The CDR3 region has the DNA TGTGCCAGCAGCCTCGTGCCTGGAGTCATGAACACTGAAGCTTTCTTT.

V and J are TRBV19 and TRBJ1-1; D not certain. CDR3 length: 17 residues. Germline V gene data show CDR1 as LNHDA and CDR2 as SQIVND (reference sequence). The V gene lost 5 bases and the J gene lost 3 bases, with 22 bases spanning the gap. CDR3 sequence reads: CASSVYRVLIKDTEAFF. As DNA, the CDR3 is TGTGCCAGTAGTGTCTATAGGGTGTTGATTAAAGACACTGAAGCTTTCTTT.

J is TRBJ2-5 and V is TRBV6-5; 7 positions match TRBD1. CDR1 and CDR2 from the germline V gene are MNHEY and SVGAGI. CDR3 length: 14 amino acids. The trim removed 2 bases at V and 4 bases at J, leaving 4 bases unmatched. CDR3 protein: CASSYRGPGETQYF. Written as DNA, the CDR3 is TGTGCCAGCAGTTACAGGGGGCCGGGAGAGACCCAGTACTTC.

This chain joins TRBV28 and TRBJ2-7; D possibly corresponds to TRBD1 (6 bases). CDR1 and CDR2 from the germline V gene are MDHEN and SYDVKM. This CDR3 has 14 amino acids. V dropped 6 bases and J dropped 4 bases, with 16 bases sitting between them. The CDR3 protein is CASSPFRGWYEQYF. In DNA, the CDR3 is TGTGCCAGCAGCCCGTTCAGGGGTTGGTACGAGCAGTACTTC.

This sequence joins TRBV7-9 and TRBJ2-1; D is unclear. In germline, CDR1 is SEHNR, CDR2 FQNEAQ (reference sequence). CDR3 size: 12 residues. V lost 1 base and J lost 3, with 1 base in between. CDR3 in DNA: TGTGCCAGCAGCTTAGACTACAATGAGCAGTTCTTC. This encodes CASSLDYNEQFF.

This rearrangement joins TRBV14 to TRBJ2-7; weak D call: TRBD1 (6 bases). Per the germline V gene, CDR1 is SGHDN and CDR2 is FVKESK. V lost 0 bases to trimming and J lost 0 bases, with 9 bases between them. The CDR3 consists of 15 residues. This CDR3 reads CASSQDRGSSYEQYF. CDR3 nucleotides: TGTGCCAGCAGCCAAGACAGGGGAAGCTCCTACGAGCAGTACTTC.

This chain connects TRBV5-1 to TRBJ2-2; the D gene is possibly TRBD1 (7 bases). From germline, CDR1 is SGHRS and CDR2 YFSETQ. The CDR3 consists of 15 residues. Trimming left V 2 bases short and J 4 bases short, with 12 bases between. The CDR3 bases are TGCGCCAGCAGCTTCGACAGGGAGGCCACCGGGGAGCTGTTTTTT. It is translated as CASSFDREATGELFF.

V usage is TRBV5-8 and J usage is TRBJ2-7; 7 bases align to TRBD1. The germline V gene encodes CDR1 SGHTS and CDR2 YDEGEE. The trim removed 0 bases at V and 5 bases at J, leaving 8 bases unmatched. CDR3 length: 15 residues. The CDR3 is CASSLVGRGSHEQYF. As DNA, the CDR3 is TGTGCCAGCAGCTTGGTGGGCAGGGGGTCCCACGAGCAGTACTTC.

The CDR3 here is CASSQDSGEAFF. The CDR3 nucleotides are TGCGCCAGCAGCCAAGATTCGGGGGAAGCTTTCTTT. The chain is built from TRBV4-1 and TRBJ1-1; D call uncertain. The V gene lost 0 bases and the J gene lost 8 bases, with 7 bases spanning the gap. The germline V gene encodes CDR1 MGHRA and CDR2 YSYEKL. This CDR3 is built from 12 residues.

The chain carries TRBV19 and TRBJ2-1; tentatively, D is TRBD1 or TRBD2 (5 bases each). The CDR3 is 14 residues long. V lost 1 base, J lost 7 bases, and 11 bases lay in between. CDR1 LNHDA and CDR2 SQIVND come from the germline V gene (reference sequence). For the CDR3, the DNA is TGTGCCAGTAGTATAGTCTTATGGGGGAATGAGCAGTTCTTC. Protein product: CASSIVLWGNEQFF.

The gene calls are TRBV9 and TRBJ2-2, with D perhaps TRBD2 (6 bases). CDR3 length: 16 residues. Between the trimmed V and J ends, which lost 3 bases and 5 bases, there was a span of 17 bases. Per germline, CDR1 SGDLS and CDR2 YYNGEE. The DNA for the CDR3 is TGTGCCAGCAGCGCCTCCGGAGGGCCGGGAACCGGGGAGCTGTTTTTT. As protein: CASSASGGPGTGELFF. The whole variable domain, filled in from reference TRBV9 and TRBJ2-2, reads DSGVTQTPKHLITATGQRVTLRCSPRSGDLSVYWYQQSLDQGLQFLIQYYNGEERAKGNILERFSAQQFPDLHSELNLSSLELGDSALYFCASSASGGPGTGELFFGEGSRLTVL.

This clone was recorded once. This chain links TRBV25-1 with TRBJ2-5, with 15 nucleotides matching TRBD2. The CDR3 runs 17 residues. V shed 1 base and J 2 bases; nucleotides not matched to a gene: 2. Germline V lookup: CDR1 MGHDK, CDR2 SYGVNS. CDR3 residues: CASSELGTSGRQETQYF. CDR3 bases: TGTGCCAGCAGTGAATTAGGGACTAGCGGGAGGCAAGAGACCCAGTACTTC. The full variable domain, with the rest looked up from reference TRBV25-1 and TRBJ2-5, is EADIYQTPRYLVIGTGKKITLECSQTMGHDKMYWYQQDPGMELHLIHYSYGVNSTEKGDLSSESTVSRIRTEHFPLTLESARPSHTSQYLCASSELGTSGRQETQYFGPGTRLLVL.

CDR3 sequence reads: CASISREGYNTEAFF. The CDR3 DNA reads TGTGCCAGCATCTCCAGGGAGGGATATAACACTGAAGCTTTCTTT. V gene TRBV6-5 combines with J gene TRBJ1-1, with D possibly TRBD1 on 5 matching bases. Per germline, CDR1 MNHEY and CDR2 SVGAGI. This CDR3 contains 15 residues. V shed 7 bases and J shed 2 bases, with 17 bases lying between them.

This chain connects TRBV7-6 to TRBJ2-7; no clear D. The CDR3 sequence is 12 residues long. The germline V gene encodes CDR1 SGHVS and CDR2 FNYEAQ. The V and J ends lost 5 bases and 5 bases respectively, with 10 bases between them. The CDR3 region is CASSEHKDEQYF. DNA for the CDR3: TGTGCCAGCAGCGAACACAAAGACGAGCAGTACTTC. The whole variable domain, filled in from reference TRBV7-6 and TRBJ2-7, reads GAGVSQSPRYKVTKRGQDVALRCDPISGHVSLYWYRQALGQGPEFLTYFNYEAQQDKSGLPNDRFSAERPEGSISTLTIQRTEQRDSAMYRCASSEHKDEQYFGPGTRLTVT.

In regard to this clone: Distinct nucleotide sequences in the sample also encode this CDR3. The rearrangement links TRBV27 to TRBJ1-1, with D unresolved. The V end was cut by 2 bases, the J end by 0 bases, with 7 bases between. The CDR3 consists of 14 residues. Germline V lookup: CDR1 MNHEY, CDR2 SMNVEV (reference sequence). The CDR3 reads CASSLGTLNTEAFF. CDR3 coding DNA: TGTGCCAGCAGTTTAGGAACTCTGAACACTGAAGCTTTCTTT.

The chain has TRBV27 and TRBJ2-1, with D tentatively TRBD2 (6 bases). V was clipped by 5 bases and J by 5 bases, with 19 bases between them. Germline CDR1 is MNHEY and CDR2 is SMNVEV (reference sequence). This CDR3 is built from 16 residues. CDR3 protein: CASSPVSAGNNNEQFF. CDR3 DNA sequence: TGTGCCAGCAGTCCCGTTTCGGCGGGGAACAACAATGAGCAGTTCTTC.

This chain connects TRBV19 to TRBJ2-6; tentatively, D is TRBD2 (5 bases). The CDR3 extends over 16 amino acids. From germline, CDR1 is LNHDA and CDR2 SQIVND (reference sequence). Deletions cut 1 base from V and 4 bases from J, with 11 bases between. This CDR3 is CASSIGFGIGANVLTF. The CDR3 DNA follows: TGTGCCAGTAGTATAGGTTTCGGGATCGGGGCCAACGTCCTGACTTTC.

The V gene is TRBV9, the J gene TRBJ1-1; no clear D gene. Germline CDR1 SGDLS, CDR2 YYNGEE. V gave up 3 bases and J gave up 3 bases, with 12 bases separating them. This CDR3 has 14 amino acids. The chain's CDR3 is CASSAGLAYTEAFF. For the CDR3, the DNA is TGTGCCAGCAGCGCGGGTCTGGCCTACACTGAAGCTTTCTTT.

J is TRBJ1-2 and V is TRBV7-9; 8 positions match TRBD1. Germline V gene lookup returns CDR1 SEHNR and CDR2 FQNEAQ (reference sequence). This CDR3 contains 15 residues. After removal of 2 bases from V and 7 bases from J, the junction contained 9 bases not matched to a gene. CDR3 sequence (DNA): TGTGCCAGCAGCTTAAACAGGGGGGGTTCGTTTGGCTACACCTTC. Encoded protein: CASSLNRGGSFGYTF. Full variable domain (rest looked up from reference TRBV7-9 and TRBJ1-2): DTGVSQNPRHKITKRGQNVTFRCDPISEHNRLYWYRQTLGQGPEFLTYFQNEAQLEKSRLLSDRFSAERPKGSFSTLEIQRTEQGDSAMYLCASSLNRGGSFGYTFGSGTRLTVV.